Listed below are T cell receptor beta chains from one sample, sequenced in a study of cytomegalovirus exposure and HLA in healthy donors. The method was immunoSEQ multiplex PCR; TCRdb's version includes in-frame clones alone and lacks a portion of them. The table includes some 140,000 clones, approximately 80% detected once. Sequencing was carried out using PBMCs. The source of these receptors is a middle-aged woman in good health and CMV-seronegative. The CDR3 runs from the conserved cysteine through the conserved F or W. A D gene is named only where the DNA matches it firmly. A row's size may be missing; if present it is once, few, many or a size class.

TRBV29-1,NA,TRBD1,TRBJ2-4,CSVEVGMGTDGFGILGKNIQYF,TGCAGCGTTGAAGTCGGGATGGGGACAGATGGGTTTGGTATCTTAGGCAAAAACATTCAGTACTTC
TRBV4-1,NA,NA,TRBJ1-4,CASSHEQGGRNEKLFF,TGCGCCAGCAGCCATGAACAGGGAGGGAGAAATGAAAAACTGTTTTTT
TRBV6-1,NA,TRBD1,TRBJ1-5,CASVRDSYSNQPQHF,TGTGCCAGCGTTCGGGACAGCTATAGCAATCAGCCCCAGCATTTT
TRBV7-8,NA,TRBD1,TRBJ2-7,CASSPTGQPYEQYF,TGTGCCAGCAGTCCGACGGGACAGCCCTACGAGCAGTACTTC
TRBV18,NA,TRBD1,TRBJ1-2,CASSFRDSSGYTF,TGTGCCAGCTCATTCAGGGACAGTTCCGGCTACACCTTC
TRBV19,few,TRBD1,TRBJ1-2,CASSIDTGTGPLGYTF,TGTGCCAGTAGTATAGATACCGGGACAGGCCCCCTCGGCTACACCTTC
TRBV30,NA,TRBD1,TRBJ1-5,CACSPRGSRGHDQPQHF,TGTGCCTGCAGCCCACGGGGGAGCAGGGGGCATGATCAGCCCCAGCATTTT
TRBV25-1,NA,TRBD1,TRBJ1-4,CASSEYQGGEKLFF,TGTGCCAGCAGTGAATACCAGGGGGGTGAAAAACTGTTTTTT
TRBV5-1,NA,TRBD1,TRBJ2-7,CASSLNRGRRGEQYF,TGCGCCAGCAGCTTGAACAGGGGGAGAAGGGGCGAGCAGTACTTC
TRBV15,NA,NA,TRBJ1-4,CATSRGQFEEKLFF,TGTGCCACCAGCAGAGGACAGTTTGAAGAAAAACTGTTTTTT
TRBV7-2,NA,TRBD2,TRBJ2-2,CASSPLGLADTGELFF,TGTGCCAGCAGCCCCCTGGGACTAGCGGACACCGGGGAGCTGTTTTTT
TRBV11-3,once,NA,TRBJ1-1,CASSAGGGGPYAEAFF,TGTGCCAGCAGCGCGGGGGGCGGAGGCCCGTATGCTGAAGCTTTCTTT
TRBV4-1,NA,NA,TRBJ1-2,CASSQGGRDYGYTF,TGCGCCAGCAGCCAAGGGGGCAGGGACTATGGCTACACCTTC
TRBV5-6,NA,NA,TRBJ2-7,CASSLTAGYYNEQYF,TGTGCCAGCAGCTTGACGGCAGGGTATTACAACGAGCAGTACTTC
TRBV5-4,NA,NA,TRBJ1-1,CASSLNPGLNTEAFF,TGTGCCAGCAGCTTGAACCCGGGGTTGAACACTGAAGCTTTCTTT
TRBV18,NA,NA,TRBJ1-5,CASSHDRDQPQHF,TGTGCCAGCTCACATGACAGAGATCAGCCCCAGCATTTT
TRBV5-1,few,TRBD1,TRBJ2-7,CASSLGWTGTSYEQYF,TGCGCCAGCAGCTTGGGATGGACAGGGACTTCCTACGAGCAGTACTTC
TRBV7-8,NA,NA,TRBJ1-4,CASSLGVGEGEKLFF,TGTGCCAGCAGCTTAGGAGTGGGGGAGGGGGAAAAACTGTTTTTT
TRBV29-1,NA,NA,TRBJ2-7,CSVAQVEGAYEQYF,TGCAGCGTTGCCCAGGTCGAGGGGGCCTACGAGCAGTACTTC
TRBV6-1,NA,TRBD1,TRBJ1-1,CASPPGRGLSEAFF,TGTGCCAGCCCCCCGGGCAGGGGGCTAAGTGAAGCTTTCTTT
TRBV27,NA,TRBD1,TRBJ2-2,CASSRQGVVGELFF,TGTGCCAGCAGTCGACAGGGGGTTGTCGGGGAGCTGTTTTTT
TRBV5-6,NA,TRBD1,TRBJ1-4,CASSWGQGTTNEKLFF,TGTGCCAGCAGCTGGGGACAGGGGACAACTAATGAAAAACTGTTTTTT
TRBV5-1,NA,NA,TRBJ2-5,CASSSGQNIEETQYF,TGCGCCAGCAGCTCTGGACAGAACATAGAAGAGACCCAGTACTTC
TRBV5-1,few,TRBD1,TRBJ2-5,CASSVDRDREKYF,TGCGCCAGCAGCGTTGATCGGGACAGGGAAAAGTACTTC
TRBV6-5,NA,NA,TRBJ2-7,CASSYPDRNYEQYF,TGTGCCAGCAGTTACCCCGACAGGAACTACGAGCAGTACTTC
TRBV6-5,NA,NA,TRBJ1-2,CASSLAFNYGYTF,TGTGCCAGCAGTCTAGCATTTAACTATGGCTACACCTTC
TRBV7-8,NA,NA,TRBJ2-7,CASSSGVGGSGAYEQYF,TGTGCCAGCAGCTCGGGGGTAGGAGGGAGCGGCGCCTACGAGCAGTACTTC
TRBV7-9,NA,TRBD1,TRBJ1-5,CASSLDGQGGQPQHF,TGTGCCAGCAGCCTGGATGGACAGGGCGGTCAGCCCCAGCATTTT
TRBV18,NA,TRBD1,TRBJ2-7,CASSPSAGTGGYEQYF,TGTGCCAGCTCACCGTCCGCCGGGACAGGGGGCTACGAGCAGTACTTC
TRBV2,NA,NA,TRBJ1-2,CASSATGPTNYGYTF,TGTGCCAGCTCGGCGACAGGTCCTACAAACTATGGCTACACCTTC
TRBV7-9,few,NA,TRBJ1-2,CASSLALRTPERGYTF,TGTGCCAGCAGCTTAGCCCTCCGGACACCCGAGAGGGGCTACACCTTC
TRBV11-2,NA,TRBD1,TRBJ1-1,CASSFRQGTFTEAFF,TGTGCCAGCAGCTTCAGACAGGGTACTTTTACTGAAGCTTTCTTT
TRBV5-8,NA,TRBD2,TRBJ2-7,CASSLSGEWGEQYF,TGTGCCAGCAGCTTAAGCGGGGAATGGGGCGAGCAGTACTTC
TRBV28,NA,NA,TRBJ1-4,CASIIGGAATNEKLFF,TGTGCCAGCATTATAGGGGGGGCCGCAACTAATGAAAAACTGTTTTTT
TRBV7-6,NA,TRBD2,TRBJ2-3,CASSLRTGGDTQYF,TGTGCCAGCAGCTTGAGGACGGGAGGAGATACGCAGTATTTT
TRBV6-5,few,TRBD1,TRBJ1-1,CASSPGQGALAFF,TGTGCCAGCAGTCCGGGACAGGGGGCATTGGCTTTCTTT
TRBV6-5,once,TRBD1,TRBJ2-2,CASSSGTGGTGELFF,TGTGCCAGCAGTTCCGGGACAGGGGGCACCGGGGAGCTGTTTTTT
TRBV7-9,few,TRBD1,TRBJ1-1,CASSVDRGGKTTEAFF,TGTGCCAGCAGCGTAGACAGGGGAGGTAAAACCACTGAAGCTTTCTTT
TRBV2,NA,NA,TRBJ2-3,CASSMGGGLTSTDTQYF,TGTGCCAGCAGTATGGGGGGTGGCCTAACTAGCACAGATACGCAGTATTTT
TRBV10-3,NA,NA,TRBJ2-2,CAIRKNPGSDTGELFF,TGTGCCATCAGGAAAAATCCCGGGTCGGACACCGGGGAGCTGTTTTTT
TRBV9,NA,TRBD2,TRBJ2-7,CASSPRERGLYEQYF,TGTGCCAGCAGCCCCCGGGAGCGGGGGCTATACGAGCAGTACTTC
TRBV10-3,few,TRBD1,TRBJ2-7,CAISFIRGQGAHEQYF,TGTGCCATCAGTTTTATAAGAGGACAGGGGGCCCACGAGCAGTACTTC
TRBV14,NA,NA,TRBJ2-7,CASSQVGRAYEQYF,TGCGCCAGCAGCCAGGTGGGCAGAGCCTACGAGCAGTACTTC
TRBV5-6,NA,NA,TRBJ1-1,CASSWGGRLNTEAFF,TGTGCCAGCAGCTGGGGGGGGCGTCTCAACACTGAAGCTTTCTTT
TRBV5-1,NA,NA,TRBJ2-3,CASSLEVGGTQYF,TGCGCCAGCAGCTTGGAGGTGGGGGGTACGCAGTATTTT
TRBV7-8,NA,TRBD2,TRBJ2-7,CASSPWEGPYEQYF,TGTGCCAGCAGCCCCTGGGAGGGGCCCTACGAGCAGTACTTC
TRBV18,NA,NA,TRBJ2-3,CASSPTGPSNTDTQYF,TGTGCCAGCTCACCAACAGGGCCTTCCAACACAGATACGCAGTATTTT
TRBV27,NA,NA,TRBJ2-3,CATVSVTDTQYF,TGTGCCACCGTCTCCGTCACAGATACGCAGTATTTT
TRBV6-5,NA,NA,TRBJ1-2,CASSDRFYGYTF,TGTGCCAGCAGCGACAGATTCTATGGCTACACCTTC